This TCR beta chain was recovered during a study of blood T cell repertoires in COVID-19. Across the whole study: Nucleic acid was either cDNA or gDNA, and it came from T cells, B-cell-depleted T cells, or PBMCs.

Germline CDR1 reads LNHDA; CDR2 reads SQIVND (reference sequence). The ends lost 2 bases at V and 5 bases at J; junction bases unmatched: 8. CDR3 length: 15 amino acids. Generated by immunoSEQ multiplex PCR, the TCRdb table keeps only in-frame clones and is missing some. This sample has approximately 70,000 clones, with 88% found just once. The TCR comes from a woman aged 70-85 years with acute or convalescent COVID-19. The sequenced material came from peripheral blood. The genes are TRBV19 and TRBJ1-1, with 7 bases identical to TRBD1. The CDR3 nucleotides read TGTGCCAGTAGTATAACAGGGGTGCGAGAGACTGAAGCTTTCTTT. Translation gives CASSITGVRETEAFF.